Shown below are 15 T cell receptor beta chains from a single sample sequenced in a study of human versus mouse CDR3 diversity and MHC coevolution. Sequencing was performed with immunoSEQ multiplex PCR; in TCRdb, only in-frame clones are kept and a portion is missing. The table includes about 77,000 clones, about nine tenths detected once. Material: naive CD4+ T cells from blood. Sample subset: CD45RO-negative CD62L-positive naive CD4 T cells. These TCRs come from a person aged 25 to 69 in good health.

The chain employs TRBV5-4 and TRBJ2-5, with 8 bases lining up with TRBD1. The V gene end was trimmed by 1 base and the J gene end by 4 bases; junction bases not matched to a gene: 3. CDR1 is SGHNT, CDR2 YYREEE, per germline (reference sequence). CDR3 size: 14 residues. CDR3 bases: TGTGCCAGCAGCTTGACCGGGACAGGAGAGACCCAGTACTTC. Translated, it gives CASSLTGTGETQYF.

The genes are TRBV14 and TRBJ2-1; TRBD2 matches at 11 bases. The CDR3 extends over 17 amino acids. Per the germline V gene, CDR1 is SGHDN and CDR2 is FVKESK. The V segment lost 4 bases and the J segment 2 bases; nucleotides outside the gene matches: 7. This CDR3 is CASSRLSGGAPYNEQFF. The CDR3 nucleotides are TGTGCCAGCAGCCGTCTTAGCGGGGGGGCCCCCTACAATGAGCAGTTCTTC.

The gene calls are TRBV5-1 and TRBJ2-7, with 12 bases identical to TRBD2. The germline gives CDR1 SGHRS, CDR2 YFSETQ. With V trimmed by 2 bases and J by 3 bases, 3 bases remained unmatched. This CDR3 comprises 15 residues. DNA of the CDR3: TGCGCCAGCAGCTTTGGACTAGCGGGAAGCTACGAGCAGTACTTC. Its translation is CASSFGLAGSYEQYF. Variable domain in full (rest from reference TRBV5-1 and TRBJ2-7): KAGVTQTPRYLIKTRGQQVTLSCSPISGHRSVSWYQQTPGQGLQFLFEYFSETQRNKGNFPGRFSGRQFSNSRSEMNVSTLELGDSALYLCASSFGLAGSYEQYFGPGTRLTVT.

This clone was found a few times. The chain carries TRBV28 and TRBJ1-3; TRBD1 matches at 9 bases. There are 19 residues in the CDR3. Germline CDR1 reads MDHEN; CDR2 reads SYDVKM. Trimming cost V 5 bases and J 1 base; bases outside gene matches: 15. The CDR3 protein is CASSLSPGDRDLSGNTIYF. CDR3 coding DNA: TGTGCCAGCAGTCTCTCTCCGGGGGACAGGGACCTATCTGGAAACACCATATATTTT.

This chain links TRBV28 with TRBJ2-3; D is perhaps TRBD1 (6 bases). The length of the CDR3 is 16 residues. Trimming pared 5 bases from V and 1 base from J, leaving 16 bases between. Germline CDR1 MDHEN, CDR2 SYDVKM. This chain's CDR3 is CASSQPGQSGTDTQYF. The CDR3 bases are TGTGCCAGCAGTCAGCCCGGACAGTCTGGCACAGATACGCAGTATTTT.

The chain carries TRBV7-2 and TRBJ2-1; D may be TRBD2 (6 bases). The CDR3 runs to 18 residues. Trimming took 6 bases from V and 3 from J, leaving 24 bases between them. Germline CDR1 SGHTA, CDR2 FQGNSA. CDR3 sequence reads: CASRPGWVDGGLYNEQFF. The CDR3 coding sequence is TGTGCCAGCAGGCCCGGGTGGGTTGATGGGGGACTCTACAATGAGCAGTTCTTC.

This clone appeared once. Other DNA sequences in this sample translate to the same CDR3. CDR3 sequence reads: CASSQVGAGRGQETQYF. For the CDR3, the DNA is TGTGCCAGCAGCCAAGTCGGCGCGGGGAGGGGTCAAGAGACCCAGTACTTC. V is TRBV4-2 and J is TRBJ2-5; TRBD2 matches 7 bases. Germline loops: CDR1 LGHNA, CDR2 YNFKEQ. There are 17 residues in the CDR3. Trimming removed 1 base from V and 2 bases from J; junction bases left unmatched: 10.

The rearrangement joins TRBV9 to TRBJ2-7; 14 nucleotides match TRBD2. The CDR3 has 16 amino acids. The V gene end was trimmed by 3 bases and the J gene end by 2 bases; junction bases not matched to a gene: 4. The germline V gene encodes CDR1 SGDLS and CDR2 YYNGEE. The CDR3 loop reads CASSEGTSGGPYEQYF. The CDR3 bases are TGTGCCAGCAGCGAGGGGACTAGCGGGGGCCCCTACGAGCAGTACTTC.

V usage is TRBV4-1 and J usage is TRBJ2-2, with D maybe TRBD1 (5 bases). V dropped 1 base and J dropped 0 bases, with 12 bases sitting between them. Germline CDR1 reads MGHRA; CDR2 reads YSYEKL. The CDR3 runs 17 residues. In nucleotides, the CDR3 is TGCGCCAGCAGCCAAGTCATTAGGACACCGAACACCGGGGAGCTGTTTTTT. As protein: CASSQVIRTPNTGELFF.

This rearrangement joins TRBV18 to TRBJ1-5, with D perhaps TRBD1 (5 bases). This CDR3 region has 13 residues. Trimming pared 4 bases from V and 2 bases from J, leaving 6 bases between. Per the germline V gene, CDR1 is KGHSH and CDR2 is LQKENI. The CDR3 nucleotides read TGTGCCAGCTCACAACAGGGCAATCAGCCCCAGCATTTT. It yields the protein CASSQQGNQPQHF. The variable domain in full, completed from reference TRBV18 and TRBJ1-5, reads NAGVMQNPRHLVRRRGQEARLRCSPMKGHSHVYWYRQLPEEGLKFMVYLQKENIIDESGMPKERFSAEFPKEGPSILRIQQVVRGDSAAYFCASSQQGNQPQHFGDGTRLSIL.

The chain has TRBV7-9 and TRBJ2-3; TRBD1 agrees at 7 bases. In germline, CDR1 is SEHNR, CDR2 FQNEAQ (reference sequence). V shed 5 bases, J shed 4 bases, and the junction held 9 bases outside the gene matches. The CDR3 totals 15 residues. The CDR3 DNA is TGTGCCAGCAGCATAGACGGAACAGGGGCAGATACGCAGTATTTT. Translated, it gives CASSIDGTGADTQYF.

V usage is TRBV30 and J usage is TRBJ2-7, with D tentatively TRBD1 (5 bases). The germline V gene encodes CDR1 GTSNPN and CDR2 SVGIG (reference sequence). The V end lost 0 bases, the J end lost 3 bases, and 12 bases lay between the germline ends. This CDR3 spans 14 amino acids. The CDR3 here is CAWSVRQRSYEQYF. The CDR3 DNA sequence: TGTGCCTGGAGTGTCCGACAGCGAAGCTACGAGCAGTACTTC.

The sample holds one count of this clone. The chain employs TRBV30 and TRBJ1-3, with D possibly matching TRBD1 (6 bases). This CDR3 spans 12 amino acids. From germline, CDR1 is GTSNPN and CDR2 SVGIG (reference sequence). The CDR3 nucleotides are TGTGGTGTGGGGGCGGGTGGAAACACCATATATTTT. Amino acid sequence: CGVGAGGNTIYF.

The V gene is TRBV9, the J gene TRBJ2-5, with 8 bases fitting TRBD2. The J segment lost 2 bases and the V segment lost 0 bases, leaving 18 bases of the junction unmatched. The CDR3 covers 20 residues. CDR1 is SGDLS and CDR2 is YYNGEE in the germline V gene. The CDR3 DNA reads TGTGCCAGCAGCGTAGCCCTTACCCACGGACTAGCTGAAGAACAAGAGACCCAGTACTTC. This codes for CASSVALTHGLAEEQETQYF.

The gene calls are TRBV27 and TRBJ1-1, with 8 bases matching TRBD1. The ends lost 6 bases at V and 4 bases at J; junction bases unmatched: 4. This CDR3 spans 13 amino acids. CDR1 and CDR2 from the germline V gene are MNHEY and SMNVEV (reference sequence). CDR3 bases: TGTGCCAGCAGGAACCAGGGGGCCACTGAAGCTTTCTTT. This translates into CASRNQGATEAFF.